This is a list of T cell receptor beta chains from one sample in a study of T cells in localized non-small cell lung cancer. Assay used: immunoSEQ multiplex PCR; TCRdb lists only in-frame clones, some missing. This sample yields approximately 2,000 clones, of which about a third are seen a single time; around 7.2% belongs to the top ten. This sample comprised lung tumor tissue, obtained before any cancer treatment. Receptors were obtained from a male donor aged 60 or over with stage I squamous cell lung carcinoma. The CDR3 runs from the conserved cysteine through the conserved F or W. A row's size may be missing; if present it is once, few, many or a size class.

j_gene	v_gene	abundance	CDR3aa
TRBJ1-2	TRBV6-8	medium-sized	CASSYVSREASYGYTF
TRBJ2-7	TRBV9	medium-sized	CASSVGQGDYEQYF
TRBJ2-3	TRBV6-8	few	CASSPELGARGTDTQYF
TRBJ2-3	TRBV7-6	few	CASTPSPSGGTDTQYF
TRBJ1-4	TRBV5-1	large	CASSIQGAANEKLFF
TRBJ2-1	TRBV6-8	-	CASSYNGIHEQFF
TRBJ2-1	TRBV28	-	CASHSLGVWNEQFF
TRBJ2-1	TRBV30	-	CAWSGGDRGLAYNEQFF
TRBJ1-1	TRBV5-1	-	CASSGDSQNTEAFF
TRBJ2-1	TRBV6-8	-	CASSFVSGEQFF
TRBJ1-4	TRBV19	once	CASSRGPNEKLFF
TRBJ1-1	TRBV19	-	CASVAGITEAFF
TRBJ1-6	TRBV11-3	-	CASSRGVAESPLHF
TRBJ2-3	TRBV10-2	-	CASSEGPGVDTQYF
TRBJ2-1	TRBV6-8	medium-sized	CASSYSRSLAGDENEQFF
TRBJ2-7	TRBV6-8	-	CASSYRLAGNKQYF
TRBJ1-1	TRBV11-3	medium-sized	CASSLPTGLNTEAFF
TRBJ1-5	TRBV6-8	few	CAIREESNQPQHF
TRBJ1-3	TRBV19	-	CASSLGQADSGNTIYF
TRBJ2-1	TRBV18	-	CASSPRSAGGLNEQFF
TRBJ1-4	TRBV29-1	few	CSVEVQGSEKLFF
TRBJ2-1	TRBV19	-	CASSEDSGGYNEQFF
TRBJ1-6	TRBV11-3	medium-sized	CASSLVQGWNSPLHF
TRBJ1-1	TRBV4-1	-	CASSQIPTGASGTEAFF
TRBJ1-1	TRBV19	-	CASRRGAALNTEAFF